These 16 T cell receptor beta chains originate from one sample sequenced in a study of shared clonotypes between healthy human individuals. Generated by immunoSEQ multiplex PCR, the TCRdb table keeps only in-frame clones and is missing some. The sample lists more than 2,000,000 clones; approximately 95% were seen once. The sample taken for sequencing was naive CD4+ T cells from PBMCs. Noted subset: CD45RA+ positively selected. These TCRs come from a man aged 18 to 30 in good health. Some clones in this sample may be carry-over from other donors' samples.

The rearrangement uses TRBV5-6 and TRBJ2-3; TRBD2 agrees at 9 bases. The CDR3 length is 16 residues. CDR1 SGHDT and CDR2 YYEEEE come from the germline V gene. V lost 2 bases to trimming and J lost 0 bases; unmatched junction nucleotides: 4. DNA for the CDR3: TGTGCCAGCAGCTTCCTAGCGGGATTAAGCACAGATACGCAGTATTTT. Protein sequence: CASSFLAGLSTDTQYF.

The chain has TRBV6-5 and TRBJ1-3; TRBD1 might be the D (5 bases). This CDR3 region has 16 residues. Germline CDR1 and CDR2: MNHEY and SVGAGI. Trimming shortened V by 0 bases and J by 3 bases, and 12 bases separated the two germline ends. CDR3 region: CASSYSIAGFGNTIYF. The DNA for the CDR3 is TGTGCCAGCAGTTACTCGATTGCAGGGTTTGGAAACACCATATATTTT.

The CDR3 reads CASTTTADQPQHF. The CDR3 DNA reads as TGTGCCAGCACTACGACAGCGGATCAGCCCCAGCATTTT. The chain employs TRBV18 and TRBJ1-5, with a tentative D call TRBD1 (5 bases). Trimming removed 8 bases at V and 5 bases at J, with 13 bases between. This CDR3 contains 13 residues. CDR1 and CDR2 from the germline V gene are KGHSH and LQKENI. Drawing the rest from reference TRBV18 and TRBJ1-5, the complete variable domain is NAGVMQNPRHLVRRRGQEARLRCSPMKGHSHVYWYRQLPEEGLKFMVYLQKENIIDESGMPKERFSAEFPKEGPSILRIQQVVRGDSAAYFCASTTTADQPQHFGDGTRLSIL.

With regard to this clone: Other DNA sequences in this specimen translate into the identical CDR3. The chain uses TRBV5-1 and TRBJ1-1; 11 nucleotides align to TRBD1. This CDR3 region has 14 residues. CDR1 SGHRS and CDR2 YFSETQ come from the germline V gene. V shed 3 bases and J 4 bases; nucleotides not matched to a gene: 2. In DNA form, the CDR3 reads TGCGCCAGCAGCTCAGGGACAGGGGGCACTGAAGCTTTCTTT. Amino acids: CASSSGTGGTEAFF.

The chain joins TRBV7-9 to TRBJ1-1; 7 bases match TRBD1. Losses at the gene ends were 5 bases for V and 7 bases for J; bases not matched to a gene: 10. CDR3 length equals 14 residues. Germline-derived CDR1 and CDR2 are SEHNR and FQNEAQ (reference sequence). CDR3 sequence reads: CASSQGQYSDEAFF. The CDR3 bases are TGTGCCAGCAGCCAGGGACAGTACTCGGATGAAGCTTTCTTT.

The chain links TRBV11-2 to TRBJ2-1, with D uncertain. This CDR3 comprises 16 residues. Germline CDR1 and CDR2: SGHAT and FQNNGV. Trimming cost V 4 bases and J 8 bases, with 21 bases left between them. The CDR3 protein is CASSSHRASGWDEQFF. The CDR3 coding sequence is TGTGCCAGCAGCTCGCATCGAGCCTCTGGGTGGGATGAGCAGTTCTTC.

The chain links TRBV28 to TRBJ2-4; 10 positions agree with TRBD1. V shed 5 bases, J shed 8 bases, and the junction held 9 bases outside the gene matches. The CDR3 sequence is 15 residues long. The germline V gene has CDR1 MDHEN and CDR2 SYDVKM. CDR3 sequence (DNA): TGTGCCAGCAGTGACAGGGGGCATGGGTCGGACATTCAGTACTTC. Protein product: CASSDRGHGSDIQYF.

The chain joins TRBV5-8 to TRBJ1-2; 7 positions agree with TRBD1. There are 15 residues in the CDR3. The trim removed 4 bases at V and 0 bases at J, leaving 6 bases unmatched. Germline V CDR1 and CDR2: SGHTS, YDEGEE. CDR3 in amino acids: CASSTTGTANYGYTF. DNA for the CDR3: TGTGCCAGCAGCACAACCGGGACAGCTAACTATGGCTACACCTTC.

This clone was observed once. The chain carries TRBV10-1 and TRBJ2-1, with a tentative D call TRBD1 (6 bases). This CDR3 comprises 16 residues. Germline V lookup: CDR1 WNHNN, CDR2 SYGVQD (reference sequence). Trimming left V 4 bases short and J 5 bases short, with 18 bases between. CDR3 protein: CASSVGPTGNHNEQFF. The CDR3 region has the DNA TGCGCCAGCAGTGTAGGGCCAACAGGGAACCACAATGAGCAGTTCTTC.

This rearrangement joins TRBV6-5 to TRBJ2-2, with D perhaps TRBD2 (5 bases). The length of the CDR3 is 16 residues. V was trimmed by 3 bases and J by 4 bases, leaving 15 bases between them. Germline assignment: CDR1 MNHEY and CDR2 SVGAGI. Written as DNA, the CDR3 is TGTGCCAGCAGTTATTTGCGTGGGGAGCGCACCGGGGAGCTGTTTTTT. Its protein product is CASSYLRGERTGELFF.

Here the CDR3 reads CASSLRQINIQYF. CDR3 nucleotide sequence: TGTGCCAGCAGTTTACGGCAGATAAACATTCAGTACTTC. This chain joins TRBV28 and TRBJ2-4; D unclear. CDR1 and CDR2 from the germline V gene are MDHEN and SYDVKM. This CDR3 region has 13 residues. The V and J ends lost 2 bases and 6 bases respectively, with 8 bases between them.

The chain links TRBV5-6 to TRBJ1-4; no firm D call. The CDR3 runs 16 residues. Germline V CDR1 and CDR2: SGHDT, YYEEEE. Trimming removed 4 bases at V and 0 bases at J, with 13 bases between. The CDR3 loop reads CASSLAGRPTNEKLFF. The CDR3 DNA reads TGTGCCAGCAGCCTGGCTGGTCGGCCAACTAATGAAAAACTGTTTTTT.

The chain uses TRBV7-2 and TRBJ2-7; D perhaps matches TRBD2 (5 bases). Trimming took 1 base from V and 7 from J, leaving 11 bases between them. Germline loops: CDR1 SGHTA, CDR2 FQGNSA. The CDR3 is 13 amino acids. This CDR3 reads CASSLDPSGEQYF. The CDR3 DNA follows: TGTGCCAGCAGCTTAGACCCCTCGGGAGAGCAGTACTTC.

This chain links TRBV28 with TRBJ2-7; 7 bases match TRBD1. Trimming took 5 bases from V and 3 from J; bases not matched to a gene: 7. This CDR3 comprises 14 residues. Germline assignment: CDR1 MDHEN and CDR2 SYDVKM. In DNA, the CDR3 is TGTGCCAGCAGTCCCCTCAGGGGGAACTACGAGCAGTACTTC. Its translation is CASSPLRGNYEQYF. Combining the CDR3 with reference TRBV28 and TRBJ2-7 gives the whole variable domain DVKVTQSSRYLVKRTGEKVFLECVQDMDHENMFWYRQDPGLGLRLIYFSYDVKMKEKGDIPEGYSVSREKKERFSLILESASTNQTSMYLCASSPLRGNYEQYFGPGTRLTVT.

Here the CDR3 reads CASSLLGTGVTEAFF. CDR3 coding DNA: TGCGCCAGCAGCTTGTTAGGGACAGGGGTCACTGAAGCTTTCTTT. The V and J genes are TRBV5-1 and TRBJ1-1; 10 nucleotides agree with TRBD1. V lost 1 base and J lost 4; bases outside the gene matches: 4. CDR1 SGHRS and CDR2 YFSETQ come from the germline V gene. The CDR3 consists of 15 residues.

This sequence joins TRBV7-3 and TRBJ1-1; D is undetermined. The CDR3 length is 15 residues. V was shortened by 2 bases and J by 0 bases, with 10 bases between the two germline ends. Per the germline V gene, CDR1 is SGHTA and CDR2 is FQGTGA. This CDR3 reads CASSLLSIMNTEAFF. The DNA for the CDR3 is TGTGCCAGCAGCTTATTGAGCATCATGAACACTGAAGCTTTCTTT.